This is a list of T cell receptor beta chains from one sample in a study of blood T cell repertoires in COVID-19. Using immunoSEQ multiplex PCR, the repertoire was profiled, and TCRdb retains in-frame clones only, with some absent. The profile shows a few hundred thousand clones, around 84% of them singletons. Sequenced material: peripheral blood. These TCRs come from a man aged 55 to 70 with acute or convalescent COVID-19. Each CDR3 is given with its conserved first and last residue. Each record gives: D gene, clone size, J gene, V gene, CDR3 DNA, CDR3 protein. The D gene is left open where the match is weak. Part of the rows lack a size; the others show once, few, many or a class for expanded clones.

>-|-|TRBJ2-5|TRBV21-1
TGTGCCAGCAGCAAAGAGCCAGGGGGCCGGGAGACCCAGTACTTC
CASSKEPGGRETQYF
>TRBD1|-|TRBJ1-1|TRBV6-6
TGTGCCAGCAGTCCATACAGGGGTCGAACTGAAGCTTTCTTT
CASSPYRGRTEAFF
>-|-|TRBJ2-1|TRBV19
TGTGCCAGTAGTATAGGGGCAACTTACAATGAGCAGTTCTTC
CASSIGATYNEQFF
>-|-|TRBJ2-2|TRBV9
TGTGCCAGCAGAGCCTTAGAAGGGAGCACCGGGGAGCTGTTTTTT
CASRALEGSTGELFF
>TRBD1|-|TRBJ1-2|TRBV5-4
TGTGCCAGCAGCCCCGAGACAGGGGGCTATGGCTACACCTTC
CASSPETGGYGYTF
>-|few|TRBJ1-3|TRBV6-5
TGTGCCAGCGCCCGGGGAAACACCATATATTTT
CASARGNTIYF
>TRBD2|-|TRBJ2-3|TRBV6-2/TRBV6-3
TGTGCCAGCAGTTACTCCCCCGTGACTAGCGGGATTGTCGGAGATACGCAGTATTTT
CASSYSPVTSGIVGDTQYF
>TRBD1|few|TRBJ1-4|TRBV28
TGTGCCAGCAGATTACAGGGGGGAAAACTGTTTTTT
CASRLQGGKLFF
>-|-|TRBJ2-7|TRBV24-1
TGTGCCACAGGAGGACAGTATAGTAGCCCTTCTTCCTACGAGCAGTACTTC
CATGGQYSSPSSYEQYF
>TRBD1|once|TRBJ1-5|TRBV4-3
TGCGCCAGCAGCCAGACAGGGGGCGCACAGCCCCAGCATTTT
CASSQTGGAQPQHF
>TRBD2|-|TRBJ2-1|TRBV6-5
TGTGCCAGCAGTCTAGCGGGGGCTGAGCAGTTCTTC
CASSLAGAEQFF
>-|-|TRBJ2-3|TRBV30
TGTGCCTCTAACCCCCAGGAATCTAGCACAGATACGCAGTATTTT
CASNPQESSTDTQYF
>TRBD2|few|TRBJ2-7|TRBV2
TGTGCCAGCAGTGACCCAGCGGGGGGATCCTACGAGCAGTACTTC
CASSDPAGGSYEQYF
>TRBD1|-|TRBJ1-5|TRBV18
TGTGCCAGCTCACTAGACAGGGGCAATCAGCCCCAGCATTTT
CASSLDRGNQPQHF
>-|-|TRBJ2-2|TRBV7-9
TGTGCCAGCAGCTTAGGGCAGGGCGGAGAATACTCCGGGGAGCTGTTTTTT
CASSLGQGGEYSGELFF
>TRBD2|-|TRBJ2-1|TRBV7-2
TGTGCCAGCAGCTTAGCAGGGGCGGGGGGGCCGCATGAGCAGTTCTTC
CASSLAGAGGPHEQFF
>-|-|TRBJ2-7|TRBV4-2
TGTGCCAGCAGCCAAACTGCCTCGGGAGAGCAGTACTTC
CASSQTASGEQYF
>-|-|TRBJ1-5|TRBV6-1
TGTGCCAGCAGTGAGACTATGGCGGGTTATAGCAATCAGCCCCAGCATTTT
CASSETMAGYSNQPQHF
>TRBD2|-|TRBJ2-3|TRBV7-8
TGTGCCAGCAGCCCACGGACTAGGGTGGTAGATACGCAGTATTTT
CASSPRTRVVDTQYF
>TRBD1|few|TRBJ2-5|TRBV10-2
TGCGCCAGCAGTGAACAGGGGGCGCGGGAGACCCAGTACTTC
CASSEQGARETQYF
>TRBD1|once|TRBJ1-1|TRBV28
TGTGCCAGCAGTTTCCTCGGGACAGAAAACACTGAAGCTTTCTTT
CASSFLGTENTEAFF
>-|-|TRBJ1-6|TRBV5-1
TGCGCCAGCAGCATGACAGATAATTCACCCCTCCACTTT
CASSMTDNSPLHF
>TRBD1|once|TRBJ1-2|TRBV5-4
TGTGCCAGCGCCACCGGACAGGCTCACTATGGCTACACCTTC
CASATGQAHYGYTF
>-|-|TRBJ2-1|TRBV12-3/TRBV12-4
TGTGCCAGCAGTCGGGGCTCCTACAATGAGCAGTTCTTC
CASSRGSYNEQFF
>-|-|TRBJ1-1|TRBV7-9
TGTGCCAGCAGCTTATCCAGTATGAACACTGAAGCTTTCTTT
CASSLSSMNTEAFF
>TRBD1|-|TRBJ2-5|TRBV5-8
TGTGCCAGCAGCTTCGGGTCTGGGGCAGGGGGCGCTGAGACCCAGTACTTC
CASSFGSGAGGAETQYF
>-|-|TRBJ1-4|TRBV28
TGTGCCAGCAGTTCGGACAGAGTTAATGAAAAACTGTTTTTT
CASSSDRVNEKLFF
>-|-|TRBJ1-1|TRBV7-8
TGTGCCAGCAGCTTAGCCGGTAGTCCTGAAGCTTTCTTT
CASSLAGSPEAFF
>-|-|TRBJ1-5|TRBV2
TGTGCCAGCAGTGAGTACAGTAGCAATCAGCCCCAGCATTTT
CASSEYSSNQPQHF
>-|once|TRBJ1-1|TRBV6-1
TGTGCCAGCAGTGAAAACGACAGAGTCGCAGCTTTCTTT
CASSENDRVAAFF
>-|-|TRBJ2-5|TRBV4-1
TGCGCCAGCAGCCAAGTGTCAGGGAAGGAGACCCAGTACTTC
CASSQVSGKETQYF
>-|-|TRBJ2-7|TRBV6-5
TGTGCCAGCAGTTACTCGGGGACATTCGGCGAGCAGTACTTC
CASSYSGTFGEQYF
>TRBD1|-|TRBJ1-1|TRBV13
TGTGCCAGCAGCTTCAGGACAGGGTTGCACACTGAAGCTTTCTTT
CASSFRTGLHTEAFF
>-|-|TRBJ2-3|TRBV29-1
TGCAGCGTTGAAGGGGGCAGGGGTTCAGATACGCAGTATTTT
CSVEGGRGSDTQYF
>-|-|TRBJ2-1|TRBV9
TGTGCCAGCAGCGTAGGGATTACCGCGGGGAATGAGCAGTTCTTC
CASSVGITAGNEQFF
>TRBD1|-|TRBJ2-7|TRBV9
TGTGCCAGCAGCCCCGGGGACAGGGTCTACGAGCAGTACTTC
CASSPGDRVYEQYF
>TRBD1|-|TRBJ2-2|TRBV14
TGTGCCAGCAGCCAAGAAGGCGGGACAGGGCTCTCCGGGGAGCTGTTTTTT
CASSQEGGTGLSGELFF
>TRBD1|-|TRBJ1-5|TRBV15
TGTGCCACCAGCTCCCAGGACAGGGGCTTTAGTCAGCCCCAGCATTTT
CATSSQDRGFSQPQHF
>TRBD2|few|TRBJ2-7|TRBV6-1
TGTGCCAGCAGTGAAGCCAGGCCAGGGGGGACTAGCGGGAGGAGGACCTACGAGCAGTACTTC
CASSEARPGGTSGRRTYEQYF
>-|-|TRBJ1-1|TRBV2
TGTGCCAGCAGCCCTCCTCCCCACACCTGGGCTTTCTTT
CASSPPPHTWAFF
>-|once|TRBJ2-7|TRBV15
TGTGCCACCAGCAGAGAGCCAGGATCCTACGAGCAGTACTTC
CATSREPGSYEQYF
>-|-|TRBJ1-2|TRBV3-1/TRBV3-2
TGTGCCAGCAGCCCCCCCGGGGATCATGGCTACACCTTC
CASSPPGDHGYTF
>TRBD1|-|TRBJ2-3|TRBV5-4
TGTGCCAGCAGCTTGGCTATTGGGACAGGGGGGACAGATACGCAGTATTTT
CASSLAIGTGGTDTQYF
>-|-|TRBJ1-1|TRBV15
TGTGCCACCAGCAGACCATGGACAGCCATGAACACTGAAGCTTTCTTT
CATSRPWTAMNTEAFF
>TRBD2|-|TRBJ2-1|TRBV7-9
TGTGCCAGCAGCCCCTCCTGGCCGCCGGTTGGACTAGCGGGAGATTTCCGGTTCTTC
CASSPSWPPVGLAGDFRFF
>TRBD1|once|TRBJ1-2|TRBV6-5
TGTGCCAGCAGTTACTCAGGACAGGGGGTATATGGCTACACCTTC
CASSYSGQGVYGYTF
>-|-|TRBJ2-7|TRBV7-2
TGTGCCAGCAGCTTAGGAGCCCTACCCCACGAGCAGTACTTC
CASSLGALPHEQYF
>TRBD2|-|TRBJ2-5|TRBV3-1/TRBV3-2
TGTGCCAGCAGCCGGCTAGCGGGTCACGGGGAGACCCAGTACTTC
CASSRLAGHGETQYF
>-|-|TRBJ2-2|TRBV18
TGTGCCAGCTCACTACGGACAGACACCGGGGAGCTGTTTTTT
CASSLRTDTGELFF
>-|-|TRBJ1-3|TRBV28
TGTGCCAGCAGTTTTCGGGGCTCTGGAAACACCATATATTTT
CASSFRGSGNTIYF
>TRBD1|-|TRBJ1-3|TRBV5-6
TGTGCCAGCAGCTTCGAGGGGGCAGGAACTGGAAACACCATATATTTT
CASSFEGAGTGNTIYF
>TRBD1|-|TRBJ2-2|TRBV12-5
TGTGCTAGTGGTTCAGGACAGGGGTACACCGGGGAGCTGTTTTTT
CASGSGQGYTGELFF
>-|few|TRBJ1-4|TRBV18
TGTGCCAGCTCACCGACCGACAGATATGAAAAACTGTTTTTT
CASSPTDRYEKLFF
>-|-|TRBJ1-5|TRBV19
TGTGCCAGTAGTCATACGGGGGTGAGCAATCAGCCCCAGCATTTT
CASSHTGVSNQPQHF
>TRBD2|-|TRBJ2-5|TRBV6-2/TRBV6-3
TGTGCCAGCAGTTACCGGGGGACTAGCGTTGAGACCCAGTACTTC
CASSYRGTSVETQYF
>TRBD1|-|TRBJ1-2|TRBV28
TGTGCCAGCACAGGGGGCGCCCGGGAATATGGCTACACCTTC
CASTGGAREYGYTF
>TRBD2|-|TRBJ2-1|TRBV6-4
TGTGCCAGCAGTGACCTATTGACTAGCGGGAGATACAATGAGCAGTTCTTC
CASSDLLTSGRYNEQFF
>-|once|TRBJ1-2|TRBV11-2
TGTGCCAGCAGCGGCGGGAGGGTCGGCGGCTACACCTTC
CASSGGRVGGYTF
>TRBD1|-|TRBJ2-1|TRBV6-2/TRBV6-3
TGTGCCAGCAGCCATACAGGGGCCTTCCCCTACAATGAGCAGTTCTTC
CASSHTGAFPYNEQFF